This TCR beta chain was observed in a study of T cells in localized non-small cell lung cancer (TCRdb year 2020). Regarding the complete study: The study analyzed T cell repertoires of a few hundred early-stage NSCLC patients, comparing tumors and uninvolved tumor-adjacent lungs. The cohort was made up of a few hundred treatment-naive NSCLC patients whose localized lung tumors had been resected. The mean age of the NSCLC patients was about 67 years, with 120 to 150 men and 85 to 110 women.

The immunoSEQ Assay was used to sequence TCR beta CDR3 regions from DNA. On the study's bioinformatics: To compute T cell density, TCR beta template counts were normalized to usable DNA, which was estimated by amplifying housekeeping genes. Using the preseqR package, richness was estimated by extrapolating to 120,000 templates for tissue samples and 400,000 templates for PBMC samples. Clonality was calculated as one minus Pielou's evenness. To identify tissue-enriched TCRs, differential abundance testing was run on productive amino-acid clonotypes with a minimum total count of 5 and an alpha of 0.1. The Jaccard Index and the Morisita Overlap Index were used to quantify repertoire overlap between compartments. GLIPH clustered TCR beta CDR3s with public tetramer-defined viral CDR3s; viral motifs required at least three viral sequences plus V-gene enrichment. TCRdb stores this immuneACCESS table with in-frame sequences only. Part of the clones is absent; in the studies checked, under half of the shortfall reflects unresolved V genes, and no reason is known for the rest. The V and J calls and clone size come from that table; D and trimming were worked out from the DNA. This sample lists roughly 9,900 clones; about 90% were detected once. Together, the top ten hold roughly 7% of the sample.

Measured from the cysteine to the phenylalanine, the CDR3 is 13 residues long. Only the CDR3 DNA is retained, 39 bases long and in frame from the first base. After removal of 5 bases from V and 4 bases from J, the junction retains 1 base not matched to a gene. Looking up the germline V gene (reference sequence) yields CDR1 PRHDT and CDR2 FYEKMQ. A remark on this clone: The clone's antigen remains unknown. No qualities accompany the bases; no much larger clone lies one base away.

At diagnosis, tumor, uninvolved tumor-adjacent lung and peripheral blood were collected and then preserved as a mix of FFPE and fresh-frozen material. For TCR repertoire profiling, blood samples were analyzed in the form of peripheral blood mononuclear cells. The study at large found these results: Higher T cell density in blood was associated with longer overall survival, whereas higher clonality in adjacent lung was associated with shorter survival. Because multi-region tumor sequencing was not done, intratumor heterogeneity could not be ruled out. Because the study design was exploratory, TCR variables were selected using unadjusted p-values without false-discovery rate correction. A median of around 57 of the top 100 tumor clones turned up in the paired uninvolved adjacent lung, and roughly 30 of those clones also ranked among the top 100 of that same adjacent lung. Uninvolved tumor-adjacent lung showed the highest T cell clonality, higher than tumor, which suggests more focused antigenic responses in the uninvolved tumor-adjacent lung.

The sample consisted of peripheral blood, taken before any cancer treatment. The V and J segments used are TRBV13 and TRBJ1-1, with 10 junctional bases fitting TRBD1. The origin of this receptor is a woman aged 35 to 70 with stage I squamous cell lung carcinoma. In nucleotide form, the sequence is TGTGCCAGCAGCGGACAGGGGGGCACTGAAGCTTTCTTT. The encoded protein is CASSGQGGTEAFF.